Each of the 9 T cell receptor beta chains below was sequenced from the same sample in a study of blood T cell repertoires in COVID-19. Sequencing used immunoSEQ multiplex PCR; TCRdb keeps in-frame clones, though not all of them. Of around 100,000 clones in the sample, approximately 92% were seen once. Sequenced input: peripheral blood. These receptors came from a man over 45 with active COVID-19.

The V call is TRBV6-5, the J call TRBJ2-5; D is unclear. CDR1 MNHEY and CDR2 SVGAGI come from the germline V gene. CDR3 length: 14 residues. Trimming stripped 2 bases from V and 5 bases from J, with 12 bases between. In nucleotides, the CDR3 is TGTGCCAGCAGTTACGACACAGCTCGGGAGACCCAGTACTTC. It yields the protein CASSYDTARETQYF.

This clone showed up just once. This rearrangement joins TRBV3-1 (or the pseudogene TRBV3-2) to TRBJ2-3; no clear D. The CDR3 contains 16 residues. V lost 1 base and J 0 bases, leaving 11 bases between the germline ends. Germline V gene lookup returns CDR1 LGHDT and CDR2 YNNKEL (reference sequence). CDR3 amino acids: CASSQARASSTDTQYF. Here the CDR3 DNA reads TGTGCCAGCAGCCAAGCTAGAGCCTCTAGCACAGATACGCAGTATTTT.

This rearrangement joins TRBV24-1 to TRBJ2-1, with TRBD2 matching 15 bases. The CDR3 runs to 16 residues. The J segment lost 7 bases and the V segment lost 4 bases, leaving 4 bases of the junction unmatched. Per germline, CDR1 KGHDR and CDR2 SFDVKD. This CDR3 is CATSDRTSGRANEQFF. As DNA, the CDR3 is TGTGCCACCAGTGACCGGACTAGCGGGAGGGCGAATGAGCAGTTCTTC.

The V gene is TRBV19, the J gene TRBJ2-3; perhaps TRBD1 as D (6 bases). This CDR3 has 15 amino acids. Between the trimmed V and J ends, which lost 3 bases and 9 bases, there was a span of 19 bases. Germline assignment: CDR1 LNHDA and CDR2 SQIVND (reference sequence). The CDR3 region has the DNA TGTGCCAGTAGTATTGGGGGCGGGCCGACGAGAACGCAGTATTTT. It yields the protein CASSIGGGPTRTQYF.

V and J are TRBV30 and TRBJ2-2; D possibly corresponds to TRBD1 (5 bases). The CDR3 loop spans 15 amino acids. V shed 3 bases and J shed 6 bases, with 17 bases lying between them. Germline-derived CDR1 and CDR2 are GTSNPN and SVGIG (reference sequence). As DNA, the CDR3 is TGTGCCTGGAGAGGGATGAGCAGGGCCGCCGGGGAGCTGTTTTTT. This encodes CAWRGMSRAAGELFF. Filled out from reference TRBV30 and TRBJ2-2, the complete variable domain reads SQTIHQWPATLVQPVGSPLSLECTVEGTSNPNLYWYRQAAGRGLQLLFYSVGIGQISSEVPQNLSASRPQDRQFILSSKKLLLSDSGFYLCAWRGMSRAAGELFFGEGSRLTVL.

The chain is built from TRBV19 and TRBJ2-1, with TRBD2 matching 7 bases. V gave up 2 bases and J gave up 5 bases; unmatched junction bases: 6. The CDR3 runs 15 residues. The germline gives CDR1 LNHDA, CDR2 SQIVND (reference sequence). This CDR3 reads CASSIQAGNNNEQFF. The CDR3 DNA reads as TGTGCCAGTAGTATACAAGCGGGAAATAACAATGAGCAGTTCTTC.

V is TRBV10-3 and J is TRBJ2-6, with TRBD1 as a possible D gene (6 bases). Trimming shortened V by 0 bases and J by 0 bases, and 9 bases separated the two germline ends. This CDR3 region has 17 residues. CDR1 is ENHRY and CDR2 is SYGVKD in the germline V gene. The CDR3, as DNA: TGTGCCATCAGTGAGTCGACAGGCCCCTCTGGGGCCAACGTCCTGACTTTC. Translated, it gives CAISESTGPSGANVLTF.

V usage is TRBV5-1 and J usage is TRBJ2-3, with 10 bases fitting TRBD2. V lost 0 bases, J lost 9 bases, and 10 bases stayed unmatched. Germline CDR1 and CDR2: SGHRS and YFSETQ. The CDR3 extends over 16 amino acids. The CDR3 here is CASSLDLAGGSGTQYF. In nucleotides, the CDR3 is TGCGCCAGCAGCTTGGATTTAGCGGGAGGTTCAGGAACGCAGTATTTT.

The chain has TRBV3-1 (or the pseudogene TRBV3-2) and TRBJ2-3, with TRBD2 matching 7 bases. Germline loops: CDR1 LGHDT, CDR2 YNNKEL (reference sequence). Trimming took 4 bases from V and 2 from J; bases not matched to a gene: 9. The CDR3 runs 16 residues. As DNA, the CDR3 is TGTGCCAGCAGCCCCCGGGCTAGCGGACTCACAGATACGCAGTATTTT. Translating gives CASSPRASGLTDTQYF.